The 5 T cell receptor beta chains below come from one sample, sequenced in a study of T cells in localized non-small cell lung cancer. Sequencing used immunoSEQ multiplex PCR; TCRdb keeps in-frame clones, though not all of them. Of under 55,000 clones in the sample, over 70% were seen once. Source: PBMCs, taken before any cancer treatment. These receptors originate from a woman aged 40-75 years with stage II lung adenocarcinoma.

The chain employs TRBV28 and TRBJ1-1; D unclear. Germline CDR1 is MDHEN and CDR2 is SYDVKM. There are 13 residues in the CDR3. Between the trimmed V and J ends, which lost 0 bases and 5 bases, there was a span of 7 bases. As DNA, the CDR3 is TGTGCCAGCAGTTTATGGGGCCAGACTGAAGCTTTCTTT. Protein product: CASSLWGQTEAFF.

V usage is TRBV7-2 and J usage is TRBJ1-1; 8 nucleotides line up with TRBD1. Germline V gene lookup returns CDR1 SGHTA and CDR2 FQGNSA. The junction had 7 bases not matched to a gene; V was cut back by 5 bases and J by 2 bases. CDR3 length: 15 residues. The CDR3 loop reads CASSITGQDNTEAFF. The CDR3 bases are TGTGCCAGCAGCATAACGGGACAGGATAACACTGAAGCTTTCTTT. The whole variable domain, filled in from reference TRBV7-2 and TRBJ1-1, reads GAGVSQSPSNKVTEKGKDVELRCDPISGHTALYWYRQSLGQGLEFLIYFQGNSAPDKSGLPSDRFSAERTGGSVSTLTIQRTQQEDSAVYLCASSITGQDNTEAFFGQGTRLTVV.

The rearrangement links TRBV7-9 to TRBJ2-1; tentatively, D is TRBD2 (5 bases). This CDR3 has 16 residues. V lost 7 bases and J lost 1, with 17 bases in between. Germline V gene data show CDR1 as SEHNR and CDR2 as FQNEAQ (reference sequence). The CDR3 bases are TGTGCCAGCACCGCGCCCGAGGGCCCGTCCTACAATGAGCAGTTCTTC. It encodes CASTAPEGPSYNEQFF.

This chain uses TRBV10-3 with TRBJ1-1; the D is unclear. From germline, CDR1 is ENHRY and CDR2 SYGVKD. V gave up 3 bases and J gave up 6 bases, with 11 bases separating them. CDR3 length equals 13 residues. This CDR3 is CAISEFVGAEAFF. In nucleotides, the CDR3 is TGTGCCATCAGTGAATTCGTAGGCGCTGAAGCTTTCTTT.

J is TRBJ2-1 and V is TRBV5-1; D is undetermined. The CDR3 covers 13 residues. CDR1 and CDR2 from the germline V gene are SGHRS and YFSETQ. The V end lost 0 bases, the J end lost 6 bases, and 7 bases lay between the germline ends. Here the CDR3 reads CASSLGISNEQFF. CDR3 in DNA: TGCGCCAGCAGCTTGGGGATTAGCAATGAGCAGTTCTTC.